In its sample, the clone carrying this TCR beta chain was seen a few times. As yet, its antigen is unknown. V dropped 4 bases and J dropped 4 bases, with 21 bases sitting between them. The length of the CDR3 is 17 residues. Germline CDR1 ENHRY, CDR2 SYGVKD. This sample is part of a study of blood T cells in healthy people across ages. Each sample yielded at least 6 million isolated PBMCs. A J-beta primer mix and a sample-barcoded 5' primer were used in a second PCR of about 7 to 12 cycles. TCRdb passed the 5' RACE reads through MiXCR, listing each CDR3 protein once. The data hold hundreds of thousands of distinct CDR3 sequences, with 55% to 70% observed a single time. The study's findings and limits: Naive T cell percentage strongly correlated with TCR beta diversity.

Sequencing input: blood. This TCR derives from a man under 40 in good health. The J gene is TRBJ2-3, the V gene TRBV10-3, with D perhaps matching TRBD1 (7 bases). CDR3 in amino acids: CAISGRTGRESSDTQYF. DNA of the CDR3: TGTGCCATCAGTGGCCGGACAGGCCGGGAGAGCTCAGATACGCAGTATTTT.